The rows below give T cell receptor beta chains drawn from one sample of a study of T-cell reconstitution after alpha-beta-depleted transplantation in children. Each CDR3 protein is one row after TCRdb ran MiXCR on the PCR reads. The table includes about 490,000 distinct CDR3 sequences, over 9.5% detected once. The sample in question was PBMCs, obtained before TCRalphabeta/CD19-depleted stem cell transplant. These TCRs come from a child under 10 years old with inherited bone marrow failure, due to receive a stem cell transplant. The CDR3 runs from the conserved cysteine through the conserved F or W. Fields, in order: V gene, J gene, clone size, D gene, CDR3 DNA, CDR3 protein. The D gene is left open where the match is weak. Clone size is given for some rows only: seen once, a few or many times, or a class if the clone is expanded.

>TRBV28|TRBJ1-2|many|NA
TGTGCCAGCAGTCCACCCAACGCGGGTGGCTACACCTTC
CASSPPNAGGYTF
>TRBV7-9|TRBJ1-4|many|NA
TGTGCCAGCAGTCGGACGGCGGGGCCTAATGAAAAACTGTTTTTT
CASSRTAGPNEKLFF
>TRBV23-1|TRBJ1-6|few|NA
TGCGCCAGCAGTCAATCCTACTTAACTCACTCACCCCTCCACTTT
CASSQSYLTHSPLHF
>TRBV12-3/TRBV12-4|TRBJ2-2|many|TRBD1
TGTGCCAGCAGTCTCCCGACAGGGCTCGGGGGGGAGCTGTTTTTT
CASSLPTGLGGELFF
>TRBV25-1|TRBJ2-5|many|TRBD1
TGTGCCAGCAGTAACAGGGGGCTTGAGACCCAGTACTTC
CASSNRGLETQYF
>TRBV28|TRBJ2-7|few|NA
TGTGCCAGCAGTTTCGCGGGGGAGGGGGGGGGCGAGCAGTACTTC
CASSFAGEGGGEQYF
>TRBV29-1|TRBJ1-2|many|NA
TGCAGCGTTCTAGGGGGAAGGGGCTACACCTTC
CSVLGGRGYTF
>TRBV4-3|TRBJ2-4|NA|TRBD1
TGCGCCAGCAGCCAAGGGACAGGGAGCGAAAACATTCAGTACTTC
CASSQGTGSENIQYF
>TRBV27|TRBJ2-1|many|NA
TGTGCCAGCAGTTTTTCGGGGTACAATGAGCAGTTCTTC
CASSFSGYNEQFF
>TRBV29-1|TRBJ1-1|many|TRBD1
TGCAGCGCCGGACAGGGGAGGAACACTGAAGCTTTCTTT
CSAGQGRNTEAFF
>TRBV12-3/TRBV12-4|TRBJ2-7|many|TRBD1
TGTGCCAGCAGTCTAACAGGGGAAGGGGAGCAGTACTTC
CASSLTGEGEQYF
>TRBV29-1|TRBJ2-5|few|NA
TGCAGCGTTCCTCCTCTGGGGGGATTTGCAGAGACCCAGTACTTC
CSVPPLGGFAETQYF
>TRBV11-2|TRBJ2-1|many|TRBD2
TGTGCCAGCAGCCTAGCGGGGCCCAACAGTGGGCAGTTCTTC
CASSLAGPNSGQFF
>TRBV4-1|TRBJ2-7|many|TRBD2
TGCGCCAGCAGCCAAGTTACGGGAGGGCCGGGCTACGAGCAGTACTTC
CASSQVTGGPGYEQYF
>TRBV25-1|TRBJ2-5|many|NA
TGTGCCAGCAGTGAATTGGGGGCAGGAGAGACCCAGTACTTC
CASSELGAGETQYF
>TRBV6-6|TRBJ1-1|many|NA
TGTGCCAGCAGTTCGGCAGGATCTGAAGCTTTCTTT
CASSSAGSEAFF
>TRBV20-1|TRBJ1-4|few|TRBD1
TGCAGTGCGAGTGACAGGGTTGTGCCTAATGAAAAACTGTTTTTT
CSASDRVVPNEKLFF
>TRBV12-3/TRBV12-4|TRBJ2-7|many|TRBD1
TGTGCCAGCAGCCCCGGACAGGTCCTCTCCTACGAGCAGTACTTC
CASSPGQVLSYEQYF
>TRBV20-1|TRBJ2-1|few|TRBD2
TGCAGTGCTAGCGCTAGCGGGGGATACAATGAGCAGTTCTTC
CSASASGGYNEQFF
>TRBV20-1|TRBJ2-4|many|NA
TGCAGTGCTACGGGGCACCCAGAAGCCAAAAACATTCAGTACTTC
CSATGHPEAKNIQYF